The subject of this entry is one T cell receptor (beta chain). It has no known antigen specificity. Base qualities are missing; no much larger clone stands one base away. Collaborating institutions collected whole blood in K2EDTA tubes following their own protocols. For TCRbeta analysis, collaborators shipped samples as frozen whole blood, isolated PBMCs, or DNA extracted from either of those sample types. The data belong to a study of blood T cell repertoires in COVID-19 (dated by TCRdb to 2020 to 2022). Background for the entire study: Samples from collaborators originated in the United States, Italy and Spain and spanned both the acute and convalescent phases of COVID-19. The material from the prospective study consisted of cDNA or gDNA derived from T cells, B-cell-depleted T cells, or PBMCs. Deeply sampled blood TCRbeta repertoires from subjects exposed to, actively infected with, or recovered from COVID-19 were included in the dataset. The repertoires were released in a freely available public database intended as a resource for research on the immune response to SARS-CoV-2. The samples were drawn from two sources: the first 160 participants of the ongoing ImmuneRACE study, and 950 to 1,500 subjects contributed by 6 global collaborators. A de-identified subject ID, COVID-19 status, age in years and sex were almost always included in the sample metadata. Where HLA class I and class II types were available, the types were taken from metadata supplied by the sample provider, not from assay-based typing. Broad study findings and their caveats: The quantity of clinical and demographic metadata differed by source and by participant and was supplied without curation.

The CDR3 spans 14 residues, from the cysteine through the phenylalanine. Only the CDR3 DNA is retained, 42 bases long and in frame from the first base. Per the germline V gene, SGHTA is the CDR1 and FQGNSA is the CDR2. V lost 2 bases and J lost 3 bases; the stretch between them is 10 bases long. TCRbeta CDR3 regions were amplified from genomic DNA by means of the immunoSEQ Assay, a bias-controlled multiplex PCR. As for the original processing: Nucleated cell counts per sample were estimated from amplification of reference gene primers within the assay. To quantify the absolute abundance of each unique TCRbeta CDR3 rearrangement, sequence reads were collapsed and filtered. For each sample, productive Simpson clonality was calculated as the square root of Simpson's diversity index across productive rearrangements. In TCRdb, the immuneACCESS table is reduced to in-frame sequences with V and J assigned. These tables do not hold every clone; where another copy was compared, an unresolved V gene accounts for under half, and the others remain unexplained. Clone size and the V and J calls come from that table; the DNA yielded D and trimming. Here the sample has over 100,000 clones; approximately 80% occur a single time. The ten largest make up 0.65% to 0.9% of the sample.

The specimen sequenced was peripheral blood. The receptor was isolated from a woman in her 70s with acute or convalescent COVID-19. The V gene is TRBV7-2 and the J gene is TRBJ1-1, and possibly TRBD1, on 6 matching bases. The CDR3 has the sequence CASSLPGGYTEAFF. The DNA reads TGTGCCAGCAGCTTACCTGGGGGCTACACTGAAGCTTTCTTT.